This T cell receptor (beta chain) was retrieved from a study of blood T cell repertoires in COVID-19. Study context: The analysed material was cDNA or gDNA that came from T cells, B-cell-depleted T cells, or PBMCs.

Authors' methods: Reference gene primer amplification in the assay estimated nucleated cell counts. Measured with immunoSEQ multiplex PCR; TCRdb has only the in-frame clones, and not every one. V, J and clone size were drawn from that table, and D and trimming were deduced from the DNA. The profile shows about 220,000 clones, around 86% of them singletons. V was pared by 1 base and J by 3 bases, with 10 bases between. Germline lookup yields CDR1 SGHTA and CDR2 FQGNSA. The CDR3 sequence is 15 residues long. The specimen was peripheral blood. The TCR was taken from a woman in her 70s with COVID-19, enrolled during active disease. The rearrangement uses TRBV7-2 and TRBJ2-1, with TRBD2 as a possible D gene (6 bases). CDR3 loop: CASSLGGGNYNEQFF. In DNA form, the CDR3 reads TGTGCCAGCAGCTTAGGTGGCGGGAACTACAATGAGCAGTTCTTC. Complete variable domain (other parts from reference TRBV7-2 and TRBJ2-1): GAGVSQSPSNKVTEKGKDVELRCDPISGHTALYWYRQSLGQGLEFLIYFQGNSAPDKSGLPSDRFSAERTGGSVSTLTIQRTQQEDSAVYLCASSLGGGNYNEQFFGPGTRLTVL.